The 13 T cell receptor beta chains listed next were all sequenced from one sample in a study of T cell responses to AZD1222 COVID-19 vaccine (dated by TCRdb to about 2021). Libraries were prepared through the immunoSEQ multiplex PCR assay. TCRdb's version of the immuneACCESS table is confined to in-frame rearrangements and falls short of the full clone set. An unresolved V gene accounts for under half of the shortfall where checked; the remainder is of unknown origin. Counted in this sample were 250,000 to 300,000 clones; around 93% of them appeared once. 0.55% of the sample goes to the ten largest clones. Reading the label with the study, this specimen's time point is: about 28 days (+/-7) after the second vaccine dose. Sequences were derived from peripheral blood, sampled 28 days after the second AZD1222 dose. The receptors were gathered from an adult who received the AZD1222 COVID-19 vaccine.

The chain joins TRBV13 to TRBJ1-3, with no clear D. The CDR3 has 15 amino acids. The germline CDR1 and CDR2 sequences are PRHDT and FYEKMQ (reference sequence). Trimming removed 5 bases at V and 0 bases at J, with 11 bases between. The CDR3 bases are TGTGCCAGCAGCGTCTTTTACGACTCTGGAAACACCATATATTTT. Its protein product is CASSVFYDSGNTIYF.

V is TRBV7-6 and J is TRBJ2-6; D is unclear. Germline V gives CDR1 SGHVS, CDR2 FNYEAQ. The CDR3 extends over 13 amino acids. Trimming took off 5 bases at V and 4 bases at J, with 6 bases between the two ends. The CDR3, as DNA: TGTGCCAGCAGCCTAGGAGGGGCCAACGTCCTGACTTTC. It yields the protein CASSLGGANVLTF.

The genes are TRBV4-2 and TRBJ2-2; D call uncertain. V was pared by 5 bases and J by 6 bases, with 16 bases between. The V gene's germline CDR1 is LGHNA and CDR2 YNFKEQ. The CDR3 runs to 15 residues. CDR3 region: CASSVRLVAAGELFF. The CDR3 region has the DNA TGTGCCAGCAGCGTGCGGCTGGTAGCTGCCGGGGAGCTGTTTTTT.

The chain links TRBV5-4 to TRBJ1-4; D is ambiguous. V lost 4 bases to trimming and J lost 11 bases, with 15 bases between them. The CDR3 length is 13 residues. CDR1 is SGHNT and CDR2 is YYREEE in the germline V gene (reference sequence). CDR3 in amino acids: CASSRSDSGKLFF. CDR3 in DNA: TGTGCCAGCAGCCGTTCAGATTCTGGGAAACTGTTTTTT.

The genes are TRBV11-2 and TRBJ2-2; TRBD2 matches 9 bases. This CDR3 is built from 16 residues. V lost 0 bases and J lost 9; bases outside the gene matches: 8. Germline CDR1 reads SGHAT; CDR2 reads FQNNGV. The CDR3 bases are TGTGCCAGCAGCTTAGATCGGGTAGCGGGAGCCAGGGAGCTGTTTTTT. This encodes CASSLDRVAGARELFF.

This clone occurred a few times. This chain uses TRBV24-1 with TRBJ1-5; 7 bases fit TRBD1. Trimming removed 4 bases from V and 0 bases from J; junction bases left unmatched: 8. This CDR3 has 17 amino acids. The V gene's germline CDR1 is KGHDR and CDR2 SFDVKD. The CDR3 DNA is TGTGCCACCAGTGACGGACAGGCCAGTCTTAGCAATCAGCCCCAGCATTTT. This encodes CATSDGQASLSNQPQHF.

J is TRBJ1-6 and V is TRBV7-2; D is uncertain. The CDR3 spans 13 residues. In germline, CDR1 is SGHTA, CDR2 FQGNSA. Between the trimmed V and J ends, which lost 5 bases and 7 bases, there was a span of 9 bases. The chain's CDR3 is CASSGRTNSPLHF. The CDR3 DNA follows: TGTGCCAGCAGCGGTCGGACCAATTCACCCCTCCACTTT.

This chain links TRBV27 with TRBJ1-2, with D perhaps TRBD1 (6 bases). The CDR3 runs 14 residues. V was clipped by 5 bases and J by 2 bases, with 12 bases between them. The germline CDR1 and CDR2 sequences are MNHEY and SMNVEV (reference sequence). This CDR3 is CASSPRQENYGYTF. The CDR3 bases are TGTGCCAGCAGTCCGCGACAGGAAAACTATGGCTACACCTTC.

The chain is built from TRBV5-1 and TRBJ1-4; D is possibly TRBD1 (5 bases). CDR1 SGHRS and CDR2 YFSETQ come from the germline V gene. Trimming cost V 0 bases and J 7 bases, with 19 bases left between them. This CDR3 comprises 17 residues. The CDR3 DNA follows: TGCGCCAGCAGCTTGGGGGGCCAGTACAAACTTGGTGAAAAACTGTTTTTT. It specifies CASSLGGQYKLGEKLFF.

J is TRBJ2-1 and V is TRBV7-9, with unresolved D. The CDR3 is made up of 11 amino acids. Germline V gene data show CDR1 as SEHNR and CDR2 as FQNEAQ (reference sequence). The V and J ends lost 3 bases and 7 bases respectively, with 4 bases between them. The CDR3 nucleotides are TGTGCCAGCAGCTTTGTAAATGAGCAGTTCTTC. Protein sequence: CASSFVNEQFF.

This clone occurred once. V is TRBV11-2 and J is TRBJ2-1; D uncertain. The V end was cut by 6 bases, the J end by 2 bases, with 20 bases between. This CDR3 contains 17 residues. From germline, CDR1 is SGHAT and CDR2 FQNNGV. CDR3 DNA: TGTGCCAGCAGACCGATAAGCTTAGGTGGTACCTACAATGAGCAGTTCTTC. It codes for CASRPISLGGTYNEQFF.

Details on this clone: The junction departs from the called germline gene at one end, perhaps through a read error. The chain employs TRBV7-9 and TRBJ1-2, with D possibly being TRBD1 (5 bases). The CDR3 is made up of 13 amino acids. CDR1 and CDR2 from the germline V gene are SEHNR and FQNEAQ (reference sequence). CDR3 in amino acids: CASSLIGGTGFTF. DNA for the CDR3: TGTGCCAGCAGCTTAATCGGGGGGACGGGCTTCACCTTC.

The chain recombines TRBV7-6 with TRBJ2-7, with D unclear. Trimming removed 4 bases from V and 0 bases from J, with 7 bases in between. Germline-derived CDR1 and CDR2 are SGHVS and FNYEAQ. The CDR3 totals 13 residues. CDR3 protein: CASSSMASYEQYF. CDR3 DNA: TGTGCCAGCAGCTCGATGGCCTCCTACGAGCAGTACTTC. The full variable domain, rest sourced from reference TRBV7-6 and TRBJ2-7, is GAGVSQSPRYKVTKRGQDVALRCDPISGHVSLYWYRQALGQGPEFLTYFNYEAQQDKSGLPNDRFSAERPEGSISTLTIQRTEQRDSAMYRCASSSMASYEQYFGPGTRLTVT.